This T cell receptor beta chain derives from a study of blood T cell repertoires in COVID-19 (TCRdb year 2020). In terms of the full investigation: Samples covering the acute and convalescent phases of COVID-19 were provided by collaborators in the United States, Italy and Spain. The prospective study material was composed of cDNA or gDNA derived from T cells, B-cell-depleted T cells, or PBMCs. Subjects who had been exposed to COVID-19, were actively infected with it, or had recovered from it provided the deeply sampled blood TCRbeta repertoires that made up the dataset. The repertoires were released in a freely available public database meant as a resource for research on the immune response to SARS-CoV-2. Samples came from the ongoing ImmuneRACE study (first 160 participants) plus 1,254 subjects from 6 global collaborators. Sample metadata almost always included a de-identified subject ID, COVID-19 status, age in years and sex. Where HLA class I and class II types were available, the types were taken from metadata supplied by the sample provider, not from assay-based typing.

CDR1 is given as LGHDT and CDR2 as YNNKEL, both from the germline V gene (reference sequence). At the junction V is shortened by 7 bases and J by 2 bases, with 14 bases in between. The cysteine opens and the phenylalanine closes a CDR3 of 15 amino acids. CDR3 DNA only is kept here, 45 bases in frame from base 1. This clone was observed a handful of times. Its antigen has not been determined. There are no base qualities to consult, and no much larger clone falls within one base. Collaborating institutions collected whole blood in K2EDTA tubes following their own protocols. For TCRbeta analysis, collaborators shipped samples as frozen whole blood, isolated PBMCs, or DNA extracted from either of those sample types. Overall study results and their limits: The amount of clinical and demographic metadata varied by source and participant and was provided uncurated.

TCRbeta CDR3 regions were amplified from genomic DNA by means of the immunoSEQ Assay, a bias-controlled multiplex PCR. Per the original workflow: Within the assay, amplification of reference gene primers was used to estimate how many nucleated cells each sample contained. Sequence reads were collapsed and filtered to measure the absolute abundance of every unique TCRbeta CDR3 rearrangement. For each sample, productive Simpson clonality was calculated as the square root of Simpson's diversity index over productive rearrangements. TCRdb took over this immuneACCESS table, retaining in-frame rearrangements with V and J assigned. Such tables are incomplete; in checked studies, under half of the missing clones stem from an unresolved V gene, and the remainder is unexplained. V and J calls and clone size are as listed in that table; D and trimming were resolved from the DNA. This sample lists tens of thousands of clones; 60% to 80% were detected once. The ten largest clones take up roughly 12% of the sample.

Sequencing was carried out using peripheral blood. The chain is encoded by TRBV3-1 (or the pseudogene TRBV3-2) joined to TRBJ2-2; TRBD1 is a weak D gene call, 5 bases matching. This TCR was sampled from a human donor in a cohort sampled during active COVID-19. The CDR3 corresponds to CASMRRQSNTGELFF. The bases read TGTGCCAGCATGCGGCGACAGTCTAACACCGGGGAGCTGTTTTTT.